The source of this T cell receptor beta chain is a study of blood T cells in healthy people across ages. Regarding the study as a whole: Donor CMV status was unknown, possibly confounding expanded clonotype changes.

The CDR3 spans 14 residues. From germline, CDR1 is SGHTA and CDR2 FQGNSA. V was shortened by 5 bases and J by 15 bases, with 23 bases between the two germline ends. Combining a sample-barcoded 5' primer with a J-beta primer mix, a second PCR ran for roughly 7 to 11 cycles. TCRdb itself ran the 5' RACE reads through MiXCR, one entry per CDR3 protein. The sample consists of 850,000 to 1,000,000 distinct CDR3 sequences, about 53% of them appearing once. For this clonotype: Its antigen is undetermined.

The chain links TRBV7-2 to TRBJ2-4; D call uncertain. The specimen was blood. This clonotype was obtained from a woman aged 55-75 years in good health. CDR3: CASSHGLHPYERYF. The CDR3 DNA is TGTGCCAGCAGCCATGGGCTACACCCCTACGAGCGGTACTTC.